What follows describes a single T cell receptor beta chain. Its antigen is as yet unknown. This CDR3 contains 18 residues. The naive CD8+ gate required CD45RO-CCR7+CD27+CD95- phenotype. This entry belongs to a study of CXCR3-negative and CXCR3-positive naive CD8 T cells. Study-level background: Roughly 1.5 +/- 0.3 million TRB reads came from each library, giving about 150 million in total. The study, taken as a whole, reports: Memory, not naive, CXCR3-negative and CXCR3-positive cells differed in TRBV-TRBJ usage. Comparably high diversity was seen in both naive subsets, and much lower diversity in memory CD8+ cells. Higher TRB CDR3 hydrophobicity marked CXCR3-positive naive cells relative to CXCR3-negative naive cells.

In preparing the TRB cDNA libraries, 5' RACE with UMI labels was used. For each CDR3 protein, TCRdb gives one entry from its re-call of the 5' RACE reads, without DNA. The table for this sample gives about 89,000 distinct CDR3 sequences. This rearrangement joins TRBV12-3 or TRBV12-4 to TRBJ2-5; TCRdb's D gene call, TRBD1, goes unchecked for lack of DNA. Sequencing was carried out using naive CXCR3+ CD8+ T cells from blood. Subset given: CD45RO-CCR7+CD27+CD95- naive CD8+ T cells expressing CXCR3 (TNR3+). This sequence originates from a human donor in good health. Some clones in this sample may be carry-over from other donors' samples. CDR3 in amino acids: CASSGPGTGARRSETQYF.